Listed below are T cell receptor beta chains from one sample, sequenced in a study of technical replicates of blood from several donors. Data came from immunoSEQ multiplex PCR; TCRdb stores just in-frame clones and leaves some out. The sample yields under 85,000 clones, roughly 96% seen once. Sample: T cells isolated from PBMCs. The receptor set was obtained from a human donor in good health. Both conserved end residues are part of each CDR3. A D gene is named only where the DNA matches it firmly. Clone size is given for some rows only: seen once, a few or many times, or a class if the clone is expanded.

CDR3: CASSQLGQVYNQPQHF; DNA: TGCGCCAGCAGCCAACTGGGACAGGTATACAATCAGCCCCAGCATTTT; V: TRBV4-1; size: -; J: TRBJ1-5; D: TRBD1
CDR3: CASSPGLPYEQYF; DNA: TGTGCCAGCTCGCCGGGACTCCCATACGAGCAGTACTTC; V: TRBV18; size: -; J: TRBJ2-7; D: -
CDR3: CASSLAVGGNTEAFF; DNA: TGTGCCAGCAGCTTAGCAGTGGGGGGGAACACTGAAGCTTTCTTT; V: TRBV11-2; size: once; J: TRBJ1-1; D: -
CDR3: CASSPQGIGTEAFF; DNA: TGTGCCAGCAGCCCACAGGGAATAGGCACTGAAGCTTTCTTT; V: TRBV5-5; size: -; J: TRBJ1-1; D: -
CDR3: CASSPGQSNSYGYTF; DNA: TGTGCCAGCAGTCCCGGACAGAGCAACAGCTATGGCTACACCTTC; V: TRBV6-1; size: -; J: TRBJ1-2; D: -
CDR3: CASSPRQVAYEQYF; DNA: TGTGCCAGCAGTCCACGACAGGTAGCCTACGAGCAGTACTTC; V: TRBV11-2; size: -; J: TRBJ2-7; D: -
CDR3: CASSQVHGGPYNEQFF; DNA: TGCGCCAGCAGCCAAGTTCACGGAGGTCCCTACAATGAGCAGTTCTTC; V: TRBV4-1; size: -; J: TRBJ2-1; D: -
CDR3: CAIRDSNEKLFF; DNA: TGTGCCATCAGGGACAGTAATGAAAAACTGTTTTTT; V: TRBV10-3; size: once; J: TRBJ1-4; D: -
CDR3: CSVGAGGEQYF; DNA: TGCAGCGTTGGTGCTGGAGGAGAGCAGTACTTC; V: TRBV29-1; size: -; J: TRBJ2-7; D: -
CDR3: CASSLDGMKEAFF; DNA: TGTGCCAGCAGCTTAGACGGTATGAAGGAAGCTTTCTTT; V: TRBV11-3; size: -; J: TRBJ1-1; D: -
CDR3: CASTFNRVTGELFF; DNA: TGTGCCAGCACCTTCAACAGGGTCACCGGGGAGCTGTTTTTT; V: TRBV6-1; size: -; J: TRBJ2-2; D: -
CDR3: CASSRQGLVLRNQPQHF; DNA: TGCGCCAGCAGCCGCCAGGGGTTAGTCCTACGAAATCAGCCCCAGCATTTT; V: TRBV4-1; size: -; J: TRBJ1-5; D: -
CDR3: CASSGGTVGNTIYF; DNA: TGTGCCAGCAGCGGGGGGACAGTTGGAAACACCATATATTTT; V: TRBV5-4; size: -; J: TRBJ1-3; D: TRBD1
CDR3: CATSRGGRAFQETQYF; DNA: TGTGCCACCAGCAGAGGGGGCAGGGCCTTTCAAGAGACCCAGTACTTC; V: TRBV15; size: -; J: TRBJ2-5; D: -